The present T cell receptor (beta chain) was sequenced within a study of blood T cell repertoires in COVID-19. As for the study in general: Samples of COVID-19 (acute and convalescent) were obtained from the United States, Italy and Spain. T cells, B-cell-depleted T cells, or PBMCs provided the cDNA or gDNA that served as material.

Original processing methods: How many nucleated cells were present was estimated from reference gene primer amplification. The protocol was immunoSEQ multiplex PCR, while the TCRdb copy is restricted to in-frame clones and leaves out a portion. The DNA was the basis for D and trimming; V, J and clone size are from that table. Here the sample spans roughly 99,000 clones, around 79% being singletons. The CDR3 loop spans 14 amino acids. The ends lost 5 bases at V and 5 bases at J; junction bases unmatched: 6. CDR1 is MNHEY and CDR2 is SVGAGI in the germline V gene. The clonotype comes from a woman of 80 years or more with active or convalescent COVID-19. The sequencing sample was made of peripheral blood. The rearrangement links TRBV6-5 to TRBJ2-5; 9 nucleotides line up with TRBD2. CDR3 bases: TGTGCCAGCAGTCCGGGACTAGCTTCGGAGACCCAGTACTTC. Translating it yields CASSPGLASETQYF.